This is a list of T cell receptor beta chains from one sample in a study of T cells in Graves' hyperthyroidism and ophthalmopathy. Using its own MiXCR run on the multiplex PCR reads, TCRdb lists one record per CDR3 protein. The sample has 250,000 to 300,000 distinct CDR3 sequences; about 14% are singletons. The sample taken for sequencing was blood. Receptors originate from a young woman with Graves' hyperthyroidism that later progressed to Graves' ophthalmopathy. Each CDR3 is given with its conserved first and last residue. Fields, in order: J gene, V gene, D gene, clone size, CDR3 DNA, CDR3 protein. A D gene is named only where the DNA matches it firmly. Part of the rows lack a size; the others show once, few, many or a class for expanded clones.

j_gene: TRBJ1-1
v_gene: TRBV7-2
d_gene: .
abundance: many
CDR3nt: TGTGCCAGCAGCTTAGCCCAGACTTACTCGGCTGAAGCTTTCTTT
CDR3aa: CASSLAQTYSAEAFF

j_gene: TRBJ1-1
v_gene: TRBV4-1
d_gene: TRBD1
abundance: .
CDR3nt: TGCGCCAGCAGCCAAATCACAGGGGGTTTGAGCACTGAAGCTTTCTTT
CDR3aa: CASSQITGGLSTEAFF

j_gene: TRBJ1-1
v_gene: TRBV7-3
d_gene: .
abundance: many
CDR3nt: TGTGCCAGCAGCTCTAGCATGAACACTGAAGCTTTCTTT
CDR3aa: CASSSSMNTEAFF

j_gene: TRBJ2-1
v_gene: TRBV5-1
d_gene: .
abundance: few
CDR3nt: TGCGCCAGCAGGTATGGGTTTATGGACTACAATGAGCAGTTCTTC
CDR3aa: CASRYGFMDYNEQFF

j_gene: TRBJ2-4
v_gene: TRBV12-3/TRBV12-4
d_gene: TRBD2
abundance: many
CDR3nt: TGTGCCAGCAGTTATAGCGGGAGAGTACTAGCCAAAAACATTCAGTACTTC
CDR3aa: CASSYSGRVLAKNIQYF

j_gene: TRBJ2-2
v_gene: TRBV28
d_gene: .
abundance: .
CDR3nt: TGTGCCAGCAGTCCCGGGACCCCAGGGGGGACCGGGGAGCTGTTTTTT
CDR3aa: CASSPGTPGGTGELFF

j_gene: TRBJ2-3
v_gene: TRBV28
d_gene: TRBD2
abundance: many
CDR3nt: TGTGCCAGCACCTTGTTCATAGCGGGAGGGACTACTAGCACAGATACGCAGTATTTT
CDR3aa: CASTLFIAGGTTSTDTQYF

j_gene: TRBJ2-7
v_gene: TRBV11-3
d_gene: TRBD2
abundance: .
CDR3nt: TGTGCCAGCAGCTTAGATCGGGGGGGGCACTCTTGCTTTTACGAGCAGTACTTC
CDR3aa: CASSLDRGGHSCFYEQYF

j_gene: TRBJ1-2
v_gene: TRBV7-9
d_gene: .
abundance: many
CDR3nt: TGTGCCAGCAGCCCTAGTGGGACACACTATGGCTACACCTTC
CDR3aa: CASSPSGTHYGYTF

j_gene: TRBJ2-7
v_gene: TRBV28
d_gene: TRBD1
abundance: many
CDR3nt: TGTGCCAGCGCAGGGGGCTATGGATCCTACGAGCAGTACTTC
CDR3aa: CASAGGYGSYEQYF

j_gene: TRBJ2-5
v_gene: TRBV6-2/TRBV6-3
d_gene: .
abundance: .
CDR3nt: TGTGCCAGCAGTTACATCCGGGACCGGGAGACCCAGTACTTC
CDR3aa: CASSYIRDRETQYF

j_gene: TRBJ2-7
v_gene: TRBV3-1
d_gene: .
abundance: many
CDR3nt: TGTGCCAGCAGCTACAGGGCCTACGAGCAGTACTTC
CDR3aa: CASSYRAYEQYF

j_gene: TRBJ2-3
v_gene: TRBV6-6
d_gene: .
abundance: many
CDR3nt: TGTGCCAGCAGTTACGGCTTTAAAAGCACAGATACGCAGTATTTT
CDR3aa: CASSYGFKSTDTQYF

j_gene: TRBJ2-7
v_gene: TRBV7-9
d_gene: .
abundance: many
CDR3nt: TGTGCCAGCAGCTCCAATACGCAGGCTACGGGACACTACGAGCAGTACTTC
CDR3aa: CASSSNTQATGHYEQYF

j_gene: TRBJ2-7
v_gene: TRBV20-1
d_gene: TRBD2
abundance: many
CDR3nt: TGCAGTGCTAGAGATCTTGGGACTAGCGGCTACGAGCAGTACTTC
CDR3aa: CSARDLGTSGYEQYF

j_gene: TRBJ2-7
v_gene: TRBV25-1
d_gene: .
abundance: .
CDR3nt: TGTGCCAGCAGTGATTACGGTTACGAGCAGTACTTC
CDR3aa: CASSDYGYEQYF

j_gene: TRBJ1-6
v_gene: TRBV5-1
d_gene: TRBD1
abundance: many
CDR3nt: TGCGCCAGCAGCTTAACAGGGGGTGATTCACCCCTCCACTTT
CDR3aa: CASSLTGGDSPLHF

j_gene: TRBJ2-1
v_gene: TRBV7-3
d_gene: TRBD2
abundance: few
CDR3nt: TGTGCCAGCAGTCTTTCTAGCGGGACCGATGAGCAGTTCTTC
CDR3aa: CASSLSSGTDEQFF

j_gene: TRBJ1-2
v_gene: TRBV28
d_gene: TRBD1
abundance: few
CDR3nt: TGTGCCAGCAGTGAGCAGGGGGCCTATGGCTACACCTTC
CDR3aa: CASSEQGAYGYTF

j_gene: TRBJ2-3
v_gene: TRBV4-2
d_gene: TRBD2
abundance: .
CDR3nt: TGTGCCAGCAGCCAAGAAAAGGGAGGGGCCATGGGCACAGATACGCAGTATTTT
CDR3aa: CASSQEKGGAMGTDTQYF

j_gene: TRBJ2-7
v_gene: TRBV27
d_gene: TRBD2
abundance: many
CDR3nt: TGTGCCAGCAGTTCTCGGGGTAGCGGGAGCTACGAGCAGTACTTC
CDR3aa: CASSSRGSGSYEQYF

j_gene: TRBJ1-5
v_gene: TRBV20-1
d_gene: .
abundance: .
CDR3nt: TGCAGTGCTAGAGTGTTGAGTTATTTTGCTAAGGGCGGGCAGCCCCAGCATTTT
CDR3aa: CSARVLSYFAKGGQPQHF

j_gene: TRBJ2-7
v_gene: TRBV19
d_gene: .
abundance: .
CDR3nt: TGTGCCAGTAGTTCTGCGGGCAGCTCCTACGAGCAGTACTTC
CDR3aa: CASSSAGSSYEQYF

j_gene: TRBJ2-5
v_gene: TRBV19
d_gene: TRBD1
abundance: .
CDR3nt: TGTGTCAGTAGTGGTACCGGGACAGGGGAAGAGACCCAGTACTTC
CDR3aa: CVSSGTGTGEETQYF

j_gene: TRBJ2-3
v_gene: TRBV6-2/TRBV6-3
d_gene: .
abundance: many
CDR3nt: TGTGCCACCGGTGAACTAGCCCCCGTAAGCGGTACGCAGTATTTT
CDR3aa: CATGELAPVSGTQYF

j_gene: TRBJ2-7
v_gene: TRBV30
d_gene: .
abundance: .
CDR3nt: TGTGCCTGGAGTCTGCGCTACGAGCAGTACTTC
CDR3aa: CAWSLRYEQYF

j_gene: TRBJ2-1
v_gene: TRBV7-2
d_gene: TRBD2
abundance: many
CDR3nt: TGTGCCAGCAGCGCCGTTGGGGGAGGGCCAAAAAATGAGCAGTTCTTC
CDR3aa: CASSAVGGGPKNEQFF

j_gene: TRBJ2-3
v_gene: TRBV29-1
d_gene: .
abundance: many
CDR3nt: TGCAGCTCGACAACCTCCTCGACCGATACGCAGTATTTT
CDR3aa: CSSTTSSTDTQYF

j_gene: TRBJ2-3
v_gene: TRBV5-1
d_gene: .
abundance: .
CDR3nt: TGCGCCAGCAGCTCCACACGGCAGGGGACAGATACGCAGTATTTT
CDR3aa: CASSSTRQGTDTQYF

j_gene: TRBJ1-3
v_gene: TRBV7-3
d_gene: .
abundance: .
CDR3nt: TGTGCCAGCAGCACTAGGTCTAACCCGCCAGGAAACACCATATATTTT
CDR3aa: CASSTRSNPPGNTIYF

j_gene: TRBJ1-5
v_gene: TRBV27
d_gene: .
abundance: many
CDR3nt: TGTGCCAGCAAATTGTTCGGGGGGCCGGGAGGGCCCCAGCATTTT
CDR3aa: CASKLFGGPGGPQHF

j_gene: TRBJ2-7
v_gene: TRBV29-1
d_gene: .
abundance: many
CDR3nt: TGCAGCGTCCGACCCACACAGGGTGAGCAGTACTTC
CDR3aa: CSVRPTQGEQYF

j_gene: TRBJ1-1
v_gene: TRBV5-8
d_gene: TRBD1
abundance: many
CDR3nt: TGTGCCAGCAGCTTGCGTTTATCGACAGGGTACACTGAAGCTTTCTTT
CDR3aa: CASSLRLSTGYTEAFF

j_gene: TRBJ2-1
v_gene: TRBV19
d_gene: TRBD2
abundance: few
CDR3nt: TGTGCCAGTAGTATAGACGGGGGAGGGATTCCCTACAATGAGCAGTTCTTC
CDR3aa: CASSIDGGGIPYNEQFF